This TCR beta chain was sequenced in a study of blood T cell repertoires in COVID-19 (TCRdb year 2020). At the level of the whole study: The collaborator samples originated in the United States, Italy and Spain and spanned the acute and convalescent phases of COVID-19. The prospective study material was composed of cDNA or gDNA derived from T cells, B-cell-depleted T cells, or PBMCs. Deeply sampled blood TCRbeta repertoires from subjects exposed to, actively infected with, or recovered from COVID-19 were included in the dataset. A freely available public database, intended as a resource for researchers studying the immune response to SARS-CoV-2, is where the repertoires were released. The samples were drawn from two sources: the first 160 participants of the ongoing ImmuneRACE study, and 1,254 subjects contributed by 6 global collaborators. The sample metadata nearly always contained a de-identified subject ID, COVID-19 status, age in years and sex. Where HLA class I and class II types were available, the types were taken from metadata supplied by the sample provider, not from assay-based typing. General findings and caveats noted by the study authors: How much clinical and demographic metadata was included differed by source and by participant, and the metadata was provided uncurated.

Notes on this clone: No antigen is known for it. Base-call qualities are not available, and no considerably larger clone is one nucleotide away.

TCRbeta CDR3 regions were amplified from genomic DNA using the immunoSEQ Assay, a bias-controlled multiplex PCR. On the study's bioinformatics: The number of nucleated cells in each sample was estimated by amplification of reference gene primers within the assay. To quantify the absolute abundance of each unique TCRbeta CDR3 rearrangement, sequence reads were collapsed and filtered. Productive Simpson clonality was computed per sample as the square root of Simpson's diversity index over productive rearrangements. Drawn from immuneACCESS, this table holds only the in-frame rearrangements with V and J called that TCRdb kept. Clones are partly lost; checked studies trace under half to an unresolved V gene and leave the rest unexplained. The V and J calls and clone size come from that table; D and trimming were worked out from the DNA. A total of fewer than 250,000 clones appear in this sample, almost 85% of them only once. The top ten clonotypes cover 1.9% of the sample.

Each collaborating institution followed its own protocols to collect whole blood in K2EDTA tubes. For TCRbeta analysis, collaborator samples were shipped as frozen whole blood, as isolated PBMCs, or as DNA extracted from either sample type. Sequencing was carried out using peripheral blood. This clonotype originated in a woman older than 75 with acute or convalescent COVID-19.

This receptor has the CDR3 CASSLEGVLAAQETQYF. The sequenced DNA is TGTGCCAGCAGCTTAGAAGGGGTCCTAGCGGCACAAGAGACCCAGTACTTC. The chain joins TRBV11-2 to TRBJ2-5; a stretch of 7 junction bases matches TRBD2. The CDR3, from cysteine to phenylalanine, totals 17 residues. CDR3 DNA only is kept here, 51 bases in frame from base 1. CDR1 and CDR2 (SGHAT, FQNNGV) derive from the germline V gene. V loses 0 bases at its end and J loses 2 bases; junction bases beyond the gene matches: 9.